This T cell receptor (beta chain) emerged from a study of identifying expanded T cells in peripheral blood. Germline values: CDR1 LGHNA, CDR2 YSLEER. The CDR3 loop spans 15 amino acids. Trimming took 0 bases from V and 0 from J, leaving 9 bases between them. This table comes from immunoSEQ multiplex PCR, and its TCRdb copy is limited to in-frame clones, with some not included. The sample yields under 110,000 clones, around nine tenths seen once. This clone was detected once. Sequenced material: blood. The chain has TRBV4-3 and TRBJ2-7; D unresolved. This receptor was taken from a person aged 18-69 years in good health. CDR3 in DNA: TGCGCCAGCAGCCAAGACAGACTCCACTCCTACGAGCAGTACTTC. Protein: CASSQDRLHSYEQYF.